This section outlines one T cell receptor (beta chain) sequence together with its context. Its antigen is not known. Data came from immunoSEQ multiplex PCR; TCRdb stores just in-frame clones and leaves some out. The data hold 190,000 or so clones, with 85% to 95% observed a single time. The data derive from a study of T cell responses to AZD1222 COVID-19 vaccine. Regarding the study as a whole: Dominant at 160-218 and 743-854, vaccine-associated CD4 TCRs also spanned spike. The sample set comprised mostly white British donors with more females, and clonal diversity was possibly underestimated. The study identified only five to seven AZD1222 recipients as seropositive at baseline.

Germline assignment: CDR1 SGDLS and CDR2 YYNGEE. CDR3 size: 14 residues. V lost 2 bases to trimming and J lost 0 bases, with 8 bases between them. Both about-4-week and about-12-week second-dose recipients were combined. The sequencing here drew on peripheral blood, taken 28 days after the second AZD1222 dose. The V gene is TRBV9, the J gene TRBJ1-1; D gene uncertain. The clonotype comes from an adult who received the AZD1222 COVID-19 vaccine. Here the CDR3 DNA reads TGTGCCAGCAGCGTGGCGGCCATGAACACTGAAGCTTTCTTT. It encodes CASSVAAMNTEAFF.